This T cell receptor beta chain was captured in a study of tumor-infiltrating lymphocytes in primary liver carcinoma. A primer in the constant region served to generate TCR beta cDNA from 450 to 650 ng of total RNA. Employing slightly modified ARM-PCR, three nested multiplex PCR rounds were run, and these gave rise to the TCR beta libraries. Running 10 cycles apiece, the first two PCR rounds relied on TRBV1-TRBV30 forward primers together with a C-beta reverse primer. TCRdb reprocessed the multiplex PCR reads with MiXCR, giving one entry per CDR3 protein. The data show about 200,000 distinct CDR3 sequences, 65% seen once. As regards this clonotype: The junction differs from germline at one of its ends, possibly a read error.

Blood RNA was derived from unsorted whole blood, and germline DNA was extracted too. The CDR3 totals 20 residues. Germline assignment: CDR1 SGHRS and CDR2 YFSETQ. Material for sequencing was peripheral blood. The gene calls are TRBV5-1 and TRBJ2-4; a weak D match, TRBD2 (7 bases). This sequence originates from an older woman with primary liver carcinoma and hepatitis B virus infection. CDR3 coding DNA: TGCACCAGCAGCTTGGAAGCTTTAGGGACTTGCGGGAGTAGGGGGAACATTCAGTACTTC. Translated: CTSSLEALGTCGSRGNIQYF.